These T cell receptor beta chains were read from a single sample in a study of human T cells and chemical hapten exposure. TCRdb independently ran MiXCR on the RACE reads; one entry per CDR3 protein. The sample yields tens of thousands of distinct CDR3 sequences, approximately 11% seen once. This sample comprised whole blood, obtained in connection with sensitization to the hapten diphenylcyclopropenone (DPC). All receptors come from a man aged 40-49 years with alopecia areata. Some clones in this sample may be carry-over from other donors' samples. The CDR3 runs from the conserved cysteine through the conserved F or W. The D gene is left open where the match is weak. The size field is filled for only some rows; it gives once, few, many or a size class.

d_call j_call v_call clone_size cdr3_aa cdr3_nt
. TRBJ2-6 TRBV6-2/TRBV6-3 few CASSYHSGANVLTF TGTGCCAGCAGTTACCACTCTGGGGCCAACGTCCTGACTTTC
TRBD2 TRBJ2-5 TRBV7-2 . CASSLDRLAQETQYF TGTGCCAGCAGCTTAGACAGACTAGCCCAAGAGACCCAGTACTTC
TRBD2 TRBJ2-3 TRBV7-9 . CASSGMSGISTDTQYF TGTGCCAGCAGCGGGATGAGCGGGATAAGCACAGATACGCAGTATTTT
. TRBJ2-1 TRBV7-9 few CASSPPGGRTYNEQFF TGTGCCAGCAGCCCCCCAGGCGGACGAACCTACAATGAGCAGTTCTTC
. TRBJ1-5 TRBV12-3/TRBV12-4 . CASSLRGNQPQHF TGTGCCAGCAGTTTAAGGGGAAATCAGCCCCAGCATTTT
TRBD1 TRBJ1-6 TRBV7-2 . CASTPRQGAHSPLHF TGTGCCAGCACCCCTCGACAGGGGGCGCATTCACCCCTCCACTTT
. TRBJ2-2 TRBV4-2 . CVSSQEINTGELFF TGTGTCAGCAGCCAAGAGATCAACACCGGGGAGCTGTTTTTT
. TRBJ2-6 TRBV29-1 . CSVVFGVSGANVLTF TGCAGCGTTGTGTTCGGGGTCTCTGGGGCCAACGTCCTGACTTTC
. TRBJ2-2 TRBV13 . CASSLYRGRGSGELFF TGTGCCAGCAGCTTATACCGGGGGCGCGGATCCGGGGAGCTGTTTTTT
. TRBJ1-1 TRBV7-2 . CASSLVWGNTEAFF TGTGCCAGCAGCTTAGTTTGGGGGAACACTGAAGCTTTCTTT
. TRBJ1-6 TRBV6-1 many CASPKEGSYNSPLHF TGTGCCAGCCCGAAGGAGGGGTCCTATAATTCACCCCTCCACTTT
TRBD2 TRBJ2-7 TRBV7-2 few CASSLESWTSDEQYF TGTGCCAGCAGCTTAGAGTCCTGGACTAGCGACGAGCAGTACTTC
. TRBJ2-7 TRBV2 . CASSPGLAYEQYF TGTGCCAGCAGTCCGGGACTGGCCTACGAGCAGTACTTC
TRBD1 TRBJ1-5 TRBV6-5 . CASRRTGGWGSNQPQHF TGTGCCAGCAGAAGAACAGGGGGCTGGGGAAGCAATCAGCCCCAGCATTTT
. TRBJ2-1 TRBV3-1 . CASSQGRSEQFF TGTGCCAGCAGCCAAGGAAGGTCTGAGCAGTTCTTC
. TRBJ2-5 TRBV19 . CASSTPGRQETQYF TGTGCCAGTAGTACTCCGGGAAGACAAGAGACCCAGTACTTC
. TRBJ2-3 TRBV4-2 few CASSQDLLGSTDTQYF TGTGCCAGCAGCCAAGACCTACTAGGATCCACAGATACGCAGTATTTT
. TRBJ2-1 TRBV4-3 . CASSQGPGDNEQFF TGCGCCAGCAGCCAAGGCCCGGGTGACAATGAGCAGTTCTTC
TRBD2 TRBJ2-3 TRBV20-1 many CSAPGLADTDTQYF TGCAGTGCGCCGGGACTAGCGGACACAGATACGCAGTATTTT
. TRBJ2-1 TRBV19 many CASSRLLDGEQFF TGTGCCAGTAGTCGCCTACTAGACGGTGAGCAGTTCTTC
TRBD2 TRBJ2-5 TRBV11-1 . CASSSPLGLAGEETQYF TGTGCCAGCAGCTCCCCCTTGGGACTAGCGGGAGAAGAGACCCAGTACTTC
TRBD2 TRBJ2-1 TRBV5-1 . CASSIGLAGGKDEQFF TGCGCCAGCAGCATAGGACTAGCGGGAGGTAAAGATGAGCAGTTCTTC
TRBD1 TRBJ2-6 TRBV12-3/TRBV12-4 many CASSLGQPYSGANVLTF TGTGCCAGCAGTTTGGGACAGCCCTACTCTGGGGCCAACGTCCTGACTTTC
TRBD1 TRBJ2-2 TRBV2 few CASSRDRASGELFF TGTGCCAGCAGTCGCGACAGGGCGTCCGGGGAGCTGTTTTTT
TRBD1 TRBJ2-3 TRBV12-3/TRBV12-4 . CASRGQGAITDTQYF TGTGCCAGCAGAGGACAGGGGGCGATCACAGATACGCAGTATTTT
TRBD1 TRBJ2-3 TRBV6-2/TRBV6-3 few CASSMDRVQDTQYF TGTGCCAGCAGTATGGACAGGGTGCAAGATACGCAGTATTTT
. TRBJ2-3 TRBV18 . CASSPRLNTDTQYF TGTGCCAGCTCACCGCGACTGAACACAGATACGCAGTATTTT
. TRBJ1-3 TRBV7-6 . CASSSGPLHSGNTIYF TGTGCCAGCAGCTCTGGGCCTCTACACTCTGGAAACACCATATATTTT
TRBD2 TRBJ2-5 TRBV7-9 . CASSPYSGSRETQYF TGTGCCAGCAGCCCCTATAGCGGGAGTCGCGAGACCCAGTACTTC
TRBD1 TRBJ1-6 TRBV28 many CASSFQTGGFNSPLHF TGTGCCAGCAGTTTCCAAACAGGGGGGTTTAATTCACCCCTCCACTTT
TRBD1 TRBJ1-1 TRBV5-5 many CASSAGTGYEAFF TGTGCCAGCAGCGCCGGGACAGGCTACGAAGCTTTCTTT
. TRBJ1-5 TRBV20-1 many CSADAGTVSNQPQHF TGCAGTGCAGACGCCGGGACGGTTAGCAATCAGCCCCAGCATTTT
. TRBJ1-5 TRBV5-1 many CASSLEGGGNQPQHF TGCGCCAGCAGCTTGGAAGGGGGAGGCAATCAGCCCCAGCATTTT
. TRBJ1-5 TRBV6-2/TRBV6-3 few CASSSGQKNQPQHF TGTGCCAGCAGTTCCGGACAGAAAAATCAGCCCCAGCATTTT
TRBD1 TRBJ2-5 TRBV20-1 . CSARNWQGASGVRETQYF TGCAGTGCTAGAAACTGGCAGGGGGCGTCGGGAGTAAGAGAGACCCAGTACTTC
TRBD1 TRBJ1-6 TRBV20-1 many CSAYGQGRYNSPLHF TGCAGTGCTTACGGACAGGGCCGTTATAATTCACCCCTCCACTTT
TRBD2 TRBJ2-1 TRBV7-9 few CASSLLAGGPYEQFF TGTGCCAGCAGCTTACTAGCGGGAGGGCCCTATGAGCAGTTCTTC
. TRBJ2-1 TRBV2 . CASSEVRPGETLYNEQFF TGTGCCAGCAGTGAAGTTAGACCGGGGGAAACTCTCTACAATGAGCAGTTCTTC
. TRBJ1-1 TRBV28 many CASSWTVEAFF TGTGCCAGCAGTTGGACGGTTGAAGCTTTCTTT
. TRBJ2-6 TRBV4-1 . CASSHGQGISGANVLTF TGCGCCAGCAGCCACGGGCAGGGGATCTCTGGGGCCAACGTCCTGACTTTC
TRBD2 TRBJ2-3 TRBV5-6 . CASSLPFGLAGSTDTQYF TGTGCCAGCAGCTTGCCCTTTGGACTAGCGGGAAGCACAGATACGCAGTATTTT
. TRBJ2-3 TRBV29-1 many CSVAGGQDGDTDTQYF TGCAGCGTTGCGGGGGGACAGGACGGGGACACAGATACGCAGTATTTT
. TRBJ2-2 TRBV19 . CASSTGTNTGELFF TGTGCCAGTAGCACCGGGACGAACACCGGGGAGCTGTTTTTT
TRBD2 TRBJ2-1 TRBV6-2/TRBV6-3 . CASALAGGPHEQFF TGTGCCAGCGCACTAGCGGGAGGGCCTCATGAGCAGTTCTTC
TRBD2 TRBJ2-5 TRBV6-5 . CASSLSGGGTQYF TGTGCCAGCAGTTTATCGGGAGGAGGGACCCAGTACTTC
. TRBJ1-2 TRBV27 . CASSFSAPGGYGYTF TGTGCCAGCAGTTTTAGTGCCCCAGGTGGCTATGGCTACACCTTC
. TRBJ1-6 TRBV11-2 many CASSLGVNNNSPLHF TGTGCCAGCTCCTTGGGAGTGAACAATAATTCACCCCTCCACTTT
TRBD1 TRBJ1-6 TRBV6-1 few CASSEYGTGDSHLHF TGTGCCAGCAGTGAATACGGGACAGGGGATTCCCACCTCCACTTT
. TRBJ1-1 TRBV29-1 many CSVVGLRMNTEAFF TGCAGCGTAGTAGGGCTACGGATGAACACTGAAGCTTTCTTT
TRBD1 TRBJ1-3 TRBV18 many CASSPGTAGNTIYF TGTGCCAGCTCACCCGGGACAGCCGGAAACACCATATATTTT
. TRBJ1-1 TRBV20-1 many CSARAYEAFF TGCAGTGCTAGGGCCTATGAAGCTTTCTTT
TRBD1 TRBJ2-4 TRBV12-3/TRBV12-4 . CASTPTGGMNIQYF TGTGCCAGCACTCCGACAGGGGGCATGAACATTCAGTACTTC
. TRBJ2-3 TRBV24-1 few CATSPGQYTQYF TGTGCCACCAGCCCCGGACAGTATACGCAGTATTTT
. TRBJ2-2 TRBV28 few CASSWTTPTGELFF TGTGCCAGCAGTTGGACTACGCCCACCGGGGAGCTGTTTTTT
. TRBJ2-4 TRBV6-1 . CASSEALRGYNIQYF TGTGCCAGCAGTGAAGCGCTCCGGGGTTACAACATTCAGTACTTC
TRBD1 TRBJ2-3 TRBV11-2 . CASSSVDGTDTDTQYF TGTGCCAGCAGCTCCGTGGACGGGACAGACACAGATACGCAGTATTTT
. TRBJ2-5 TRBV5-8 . CASSFYHGETQYF TGTGCCAGCAGCTTCTACCATGGGGAGACCCAGTACTTC
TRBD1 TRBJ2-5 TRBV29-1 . CSAPGGETQYF TGCAGCGCCCCAGGGGGAGAGACCCAGTACTTC
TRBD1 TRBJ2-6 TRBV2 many CASTGQVAGANVLTF TGTGCCAGCACCGGACAGGTTGCTGGGGCCAACGTCCTGACTTTC